This passage covers 2 T cell receptor beta chains from one sample sequenced in a study of cytomegalovirus exposure and HLA in healthy donors. The PCR was carried out with 60 Vbeta primers and 13 Jbeta primers. This table comes from immunoSEQ multiplex PCR, and its TCRdb copy is limited to in-frame clones, with some not included. Of fewer than 65,000 clones listed, roughly 70% are singletons. Sequences were obtained from PBMCs. The source of these receptors is a man over 45 in good health and CMV-seronegative.

The chain recombines TRBV5-1 with TRBJ2-7; D might be TRBD2 (6 bases). V lost 6 bases to trimming and J lost 11 bases, with 24 bases between them. CDR3 length equals 14 residues. Germline loops: CDR1 SGHRS, CDR2 YFSETQ. CDR3 DNA: TGCGCCAGCAAACCCGGGACTGTCCCAGTACCGGAGTACTTC. It specifies CASKPGTVPVPEYF.

The gene calls are TRBV6-5 and TRBJ2-1, with 7 bases fitting TRBD2. After removal of 4 bases from V and 3 bases from J, the junction contained 6 bases not matched to a gene. Germline-derived CDR1 and CDR2 are MNHEY and SVGAGI. This CDR3 has 15 amino acids. The CDR3 region has the DNA TGTGCCAGCAGTTCCCAAGCGGGGCTCTACAATGAGCAGTTCTTC. Translation gives CASSSQAGLYNEQFF.